This record concerns one T cell receptor beta chain sequence. The data are from a study of cytomegalovirus exposure and HLA in healthy donors. The donors (healthy individuals) were bone marrow donors. This PCR relied on a set of 60 Vbeta primers and 13 Jbeta primers. Only in-frame clones appear in the TCRdb table, and some are missing; sequencing was by immunoSEQ multiplex PCR. The profile shows about 140,000 clones, 65% to 80% of them singletons. This CDR3 has 15 residues. The V gene lost 4 bases and the J gene lost 6 bases, with 20 bases spanning the gap. Germline CDR1 is SGDLS and CDR2 is YYNGEE. The J gene is TRBJ2-7, the V gene TRBV9; possibly TRBD2 for D (6 bases). The sequencing input was PBMCs. This clonotype was sampled from a male donor in good health and CMV-seropositive. The CDR3 spells CASSLSGDALLEQYF. The DNA of the CDR3 is TGTGCCAGCAGCCTCTCGGGGGATGCTCTCCTCGAGCAGTACTTC.